Shown below are 26 T cell receptor beta chains from a single sample sequenced in a study. TCRdb used MiXCR to reprocess the 5' RACE reads, holding one entry per CDR3 protein. The profile shows about 40,000 distinct CDR3 sequences, about 30% of them singletons. Sequenced input: tumor-infiltrating memory CD4+ T cells sorted from the breast tumor. Indicated subset: memory CD4+ T cells, CD4+CD45RO+CD25-. The receptors stem from a female donor with breast cancer.

A few counts support this clonotype. The chain links TRBV4-1 to TRBJ2-3; unclear D gene. The V gene lost 5 bases and the J gene lost 4 bases, with 10 bases spanning the gap. The CDR3 spans 13 residues. Germline CDR1 reads MGHRA; CDR2 reads YSYEKL. Here the CDR3 reads CASSGIGADTQYF. The DNA for the CDR3 is TGCGCCAGCAGCGGGATCGGCGCAGATACGCAGTATTTT.

This chain uses TRBV7-9 with TRBJ1-2; D is uncertain. This CDR3 spans 12 amino acids. The germline gives CDR1 SEHNR, CDR2 FQNEAQ (reference sequence). The V gene lost 1 base and the J gene lost 6 bases, with 6 bases spanning the gap. For the CDR3, the DNA is TGTGCCAGCAGCTTAGGTGAAGATGGCTACACCTTC. Protein product: CASSLGEDGYTF.

This clonotype was counted between two and nine times. The genes are TRBV5-4 and TRBJ2-1, with TRBD2 matching 10 bases. This CDR3 is 16 amino acids long. The germline CDR1 and CDR2 sequences are SGHNT and YYREEE (reference sequence). V trimming: 4 bases; J trimming: 0 bases; junction bases outside the gene matches: 4. This chain's CDR3 is CASSPTSGASYNEQFF. CDR3 in DNA: TGTGCCAGCAGCCCCACTAGCGGGGCCTCCTACAATGAGCAGTTCTTC.

V and J are TRBV9 and TRBJ2-5, with D tentatively TRBD2 (7 bases). Germline V gives CDR1 SGDLS, CDR2 YYNGEE. The V and J ends lost 3 bases and 1 base respectively, with 16 bases between them. The CDR3 runs 16 residues. In DNA, the CDR3 is TGTGCCAGCAGCGCCAAGCGGGGAGGGGGCCAAGAGACCCAGTACTTC. Its translation is CASSAKRGGGQETQYF.

This clonotype came up many times. The chain recombines TRBV20-1 with TRBJ1-6; D ambiguous. The CDR3 is made up of 14 amino acids. Per germline, CDR1 DFQATT and CDR2 SNEGSKA (reference sequence). V lost 2 bases to trimming and J lost 7 bases, with 12 bases between them. The CDR3 here is CSARSPAGNSPLHF. DNA for the CDR3: TGCAGTGCTAGATCGCCCGCGGGGAATTCACCCCTCCACTTT.

This clonotype was found once. The chain has TRBV7-3 and TRBJ2-2; D is unclear. This CDR3 is built from 12 residues. V lost 3 bases and J 6 bases, leaving 5 bases between the germline ends. The germline CDR1 and CDR2 sequences are SGHTA and FQGTGA. The CDR3 DNA follows: TGTGCCAGCAGCTTCCAGTCCGGGGAGCTGTTTTTT. This encodes CASSFQSGELFF.

The chain is built from TRBV6-6 and TRBJ1-6, with D perhaps matching TRBD1 (5 bases). This CDR3 contains 15 residues. Germline-derived CDR1 and CDR2 are MNHNY and SVGAGI (reference sequence). The germline V and J ends were trimmed by 5 bases and 5 bases, with 13 bases remaining between them. CDR3 bases: TGTGCCAGCAGTCCCATGGGGCAGAATAATTCACCCCTCCACTTT. It encodes CASSPMGQNNSPLHF.

The V call is TRBV2, the J call TRBJ1-5; possible D gene TRBD1, 5 bases. Germline-derived CDR1 and CDR2 are SNHLY and FYNNEI. V lost 2 bases and J 9 bases, leaving 14 bases between the germline ends. This CDR3 spans 14 amino acids. CDR3 in amino acids: CASSEIGAGGPQHF. CDR3 DNA: TGTGCCAGCAGTGAAATAGGGGCAGGTGGGCCCCAGCATTTT.

This clonotype was picked up many times. This chain joins TRBV20-1 and TRBJ2-1, with 11 bases identical to TRBD2. The CDR3 runs 17 residues. Looked up from germline, CDR1 is DFQATT and CDR2 is SNEGSKA (reference sequence). V gave up 1 base and J gave up 3 bases; unmatched junction bases: 8. CDR3 region: CSARGPSGGNDYNEQFF. The CDR3 region has the DNA TGCAGTGCTAGAGGGCCTAGCGGGGGGAACGACTACAATGAGCAGTTCTTC.

The V call is TRBV4-3, the J call TRBJ1-5; unclear D gene. The CDR3 has 15 residues. Looked up from germline, CDR1 is LGHNA and CDR2 is YSLEER. V lost 0 bases to trimming and J lost 7 bases, with 13 bases between them. The CDR3 spells CASSQDRVMGQPQHF. CDR3 DNA sequence: TGCGCCAGCAGCCAAGATCGGGTTATGGGGCAGCCCCAGCATTTT.

In its sample, this clonotype was seen many times. The chain recombines TRBV7-9 with TRBJ2-7; no clear D gene. V lost 5 bases and J 3 bases, leaving 14 bases between the germline ends. The V gene's germline CDR1 is SEHNR and CDR2 FQNEAQ (reference sequence). The CDR3 has 14 amino acids. The CDR3 DNA reads TGTGCCAGCAGCCATACGGACGGTAACTACGAGCAGTACTTC. This encodes CASSHTDGNYEQYF. Filled out from reference TRBV7-9 and TRBJ2-7, the complete variable domain reads DTGVSQNPRHKITKRGQNVTFRCDPISEHNRLYWYRQTLGQGPEFLTYFQNEAQLEKSRLLSDRFSAERPKGSFSTLEIQRTEQGDSAMYLCASSHTDGNYEQYFGPGTRLTVT.

J is TRBJ2-3 and V is TRBV7-9, with D perhaps matching TRBD1 or TRBD2 (5 bases each). The V end lost 6 bases, the J end lost 0 bases, and 13 bases lay between the germline ends. The CDR3 is 15 residues long. CDR1 SEHNR and CDR2 FQNEAQ come from the germline V gene (reference sequence). CDR3 sequence: CASRASGASTDTQYF. The DNA of the CDR3 is TGTGCCAGCAGAGCCTCCGGGGCTAGCACAGATACGCAGTATTTT.

Details on this clonotype: Its ends do not fully match the called genes, so a read error is possible. The gene calls are TRBV6-5 and TRBJ2-7, with TRBD1 matching over 7 bases. The CDR3 runs to 14 residues. The V gene's germline CDR1 is MNHEY and CDR2 SVGAGI. This CDR3 reads CTSSSTGALYEQYF. The CDR3 DNA reads TGTACCAGCAGCAGTACAGGGGCCCTCTACGAGCAGTACTTC.

This clonotype came up many times. The gene calls are TRBV15 and TRBJ2-7; D ambiguous. V was clipped by 1 base and J by 0 bases, with 7 bases between them. The germline V gene has CDR1 LNHNV and CDR2 YYDKDF (reference sequence). This CDR3 is built from 14 residues. The CDR3 loop reads CATSRAGTSYEQYF. The CDR3 nucleotides are TGTGCCACCAGCAGAGCGGGCACCTCCTACGAGCAGTACTTC.

This sequence joins TRBV7-9 and TRBJ2-7; D not certain. Trimming stripped 3 bases from V and 3 bases from J, with 9 bases between. This CDR3 region has 13 residues. Per the germline V gene, CDR1 is SEHNR and CDR2 is FQNEAQ (reference sequence). In DNA form, the CDR3 reads TGTGCCAGCAGCTTTGAACAGATCTACGAGCAGTACTTC. This gives the protein CASSFEQIYEQYF. Complete variable domain (other parts from reference TRBV7-9 and TRBJ2-7): DTGVSQNPRHKITKRGQNVTFRCDPISEHNRLYWYRQTLGQGPEFLTYFQNEAQLEKSRLLSDRFSAERPKGSFSTLEIQRTEQGDSAMYLCASSFEQIYEQYFGPGTRLTVT.

The chain recombines TRBV5-1 with TRBJ2-2; 8 nucleotides match TRBD2. Germline V CDR1 and CDR2: SGHRS, YFSETQ. This CDR3 is built from 13 residues. V dropped 5 bases and J dropped 5; count of bases not matched to a gene: 2. CDR3 loop: CASRTSVTGELFF. For the CDR3, the DNA is TGCGCCAGCAGGACTAGCGTTACCGGGGAGCTGTTTTTT. The whole variable domain, remainder taken from reference TRBV5-1 and TRBJ2-2, is KAGVTQTPRYLIKTRGQQVTLSCSPISGHRSVSWYQQTPGQGLQFLFEYFSETQRNKGNFPGRFSGRQFSNSRSEMNVSTLELGDSALYLCASRTSVTGELFFGEGSRLTVL.

There are a few counts of this clonotype. The rearrangement uses TRBV5-1 and TRBJ2-1; tentative D call: TRBD1 (7 bases). CDR3 length: 15 amino acids. CDR1 SGHRS and CDR2 YFSETQ come from the germline V gene. V was shortened by 6 bases and J by 9 bases, with 22 bases between the two germline ends. The CDR3 region has the DNA TGCGCCAGCATTGAAGTTGTAGGCGGGACAGCTGAGCAGTTCTTC. Protein: CASIEVVGGTAEQFF.

Only a few counts were recorded for this clonotype. The chain carries TRBV20-1 and TRBJ2-2, with D perhaps assigned TRBD1 or TRBD2 (5 bases each). Germline loops: CDR1 DFQATT, CDR2 SNEGSKA (reference sequence). Deletions cut 5 bases from V and 0 bases from J, with 13 bases between. There are 15 residues in the CDR3. CDR3 loop: CSADGAAANTGELFF. CDR3 nucleotides: TGCAGTGCTGACGGGGCAGCCGCGAACACCGGGGAGCTGTTTTTT.

This rearrangement joins TRBV20-1 to TRBJ1-3; 7 nucleotides line up with TRBD1. The ends lost 3 bases at V and 4 bases at J; junction bases unmatched: 12. The CDR3 runs to 16 residues. Germline CDR1 is DFQATT and CDR2 is SNEGSKA (reference sequence). CDR3 sequence: CSAREVGQFAGNTIYF. CDR3 in DNA: TGCAGTGCTAGGGAAGTGGGACAGTTCGCAGGAAACACCATATATTTT.

In its sample, this clonotype was seen many times. The chain combines TRBV6-2 or TRBV6-3 with TRBJ2-7, with TRBD2 as a possible D gene (6 bases). CDR1 and CDR2 from the germline V gene are MNHEY and SVGEGT. There are 15 residues in the CDR3. The V end lost 5 bases, the J end lost 2 bases, and 16 bases lay between the germline ends. DNA for the CDR3: TGTGCCAGCAGTCCCCCAGGGACTGTTACCTACGAGCAGTACTTC. It yields the protein CASSPPGTVTYEQYF.

This clonotype was seen ten or more times. The rearrangement uses TRBV20-1 and TRBJ1-4; D gene ambiguous. Germline CDR1 is DFQATT and CDR2 is SNEGSKA (reference sequence). CDR3 length equals 12 residues. With 5 bases removed from V and 8 bases from J, the gap between germline ends came to 12 bases. The DNA for the CDR3 is TGCAGTGCTTCCGGGCCTTTCGAAAAACTGTTTTTT. Its protein product is CSASGPFEKLFF.

This clonotype was counted many times. The rearrangement joins TRBV6-2 or TRBV6-3 to TRBJ2-1, with D tentatively TRBD2 (6 bases). The CDR3 contains 15 residues. The V gene's germline CDR1 is MNHEY and CDR2 SVGEGT. V was shortened by 5 bases and J by 0 bases, with 11 bases between the two germline ends. This CDR3 is CASSDETSSYNEQFF. In DNA form, the CDR3 reads TGTGCCAGCAGTGACGAGACTAGCTCCTACAATGAGCAGTTCTTC.

This clonotype has more than one count but fewer than ten. J is TRBJ1-2 and V is TRBV6-6; 8 bases line up with TRBD1. V lost 10 bases to trimming and J lost 3 bases; unmatched junction nucleotides: 7. Per germline, CDR1 MNHNY and CDR2 SVGAGI (reference sequence). The CDR3 runs 13 residues. CDR3 sequence (DNA): TGTGCCACCACACCACAGGGGGACTATGGCTACACCTTC. This sequence encodes CATTPQGDYGYTF.

The J gene is TRBJ2-5, the V gene TRBV3-1; 8 bases align to TRBD1. V lost 1 base to trimming and J lost 1 base; unmatched junction nucleotides: 2. The germline V gene has CDR1 LGHDT and CDR2 YNNKEL (reference sequence). CDR3 length equals 15 residues. The CDR3 loop reads CASSQVGTGQETQYF. The CDR3 DNA reads as TGTGCCAGCAGCCAAGTGGGGACAGGCCAAGAGACCCAGTACTTC.

Concerning this clonotype: The conserved closing phenylalanine or tryptophan is absent in this CDR3, likely reflecting a read error. This chain links TRBV5-1 with TRBJ1-1; D might be TRBD1 (6 bases). The CDR3 spans 14 residues. Trimming pared 1 base from V and 4 bases from J, leaving 11 bases between. Germline V gives CDR1 SGHRS, CDR2 YFSETQ. The CDR3 nucleotides are TGCGCCAGCAGCTTGCGGGACACAAGCACTGAAGCTTTCTCT. Residues: CASSLRDTSTEAFS.

The chain's CDR3 is CSARDRVYEQYF. The CDR3 DNA follows: TGCAGTGCTAGGGACAGGGTCTACGAGCAGTACTTC. The chain couples TRBV20-1 to TRBJ2-7; 8 bases fit TRBD1. In germline, CDR1 is DFQATT, CDR2 SNEGSKA (reference sequence). The CDR3 extends over 12 amino acids. The V and J ends lost 3 bases and 3 bases, in that order; junction bases with no gene match: 1.